A single sample is the source of the 17 T cell receptor beta chains below, sequenced in a study of blood T cell repertoires in COVID-19. Sequencing was performed with immunoSEQ multiplex PCR; in TCRdb, only in-frame clones are kept and a portion is missing. The table lists some 96,000 clones, about 83% of them singletons. The sequenced material came from peripheral blood. The receptors were sampled from a human donor in a cohort sampled during active COVID-19.

CDR3 sequence: CASSKQGSSREKLFF. The DNA of the CDR3 is TGTGCCAGTAGTAAACAGGGTTCGTCTCGGGAAAAACTGTTTTTT. The genes are TRBV19 and TRBJ1-4, with a weak D call TRBD1 (6 bases). The CDR3 loop spans 15 amino acids. CDR1 is LNHDA and CDR2 is SQIVND in the germline V gene (reference sequence). Trimming cost V 4 bases and J 8 bases, with 17 bases left between them.

The chain couples TRBV5-1 to TRBJ2-3; 12 bases map to TRBD2. CDR1 and CDR2 from the germline V gene are SGHRS and YFSETQ. The CDR3 has 18 residues. V shed 5 bases, J shed 2 bases, and the junction held 12 bases outside the gene matches. CDR3 bases: TGCGCCAGCAGGTGGAAGACTAGCGGGAGAGCCCCCACAGATACGCAGTATTTT. It specifies CASRWKTSGRAPTDTQYF.

The V call is TRBV15, the J call TRBJ2-1; no clear D. Germline CDR1 and CDR2: LNHNV and YYDKDF (reference sequence). The V gene lost 0 bases and the J gene lost 8 bases, with 5 bases spanning the gap. The CDR3 runs 12 residues. The CDR3 sequence: CATSRDSYEQFF. CDR3 DNA sequence: TGTGCCACCAGCAGAGATTCGTATGAGCAGTTCTTC.

This clone was observed a handful of times. This chain joins TRBV5-1 and TRBJ2-6; D call uncertain. In germline, CDR1 is SGHRS, CDR2 YFSETQ. Between the trimmed V and J ends, which lost 0 bases and 2 bases, there was a span of 6 bases. This CDR3 is 15 amino acids long. The CDR3 sequence: CASSLGAAGANVLTF. The CDR3 DNA sequence: TGCGCCAGCAGCTTGGGGGCCGCTGGGGCCAACGTCCTGACTTTC.

This sequence joins TRBV12-3 or TRBV12-4 and TRBJ1-1; D perhaps matches TRBD1 (5 bases). V dropped 6 bases and J dropped 2 bases, with 10 bases sitting between them. This CDR3 is built from 13 residues. CDR3 nucleotides: TGTGCCAGCAGCCCCGGGGGAAACACTGAAGCTTTCTTT. It encodes CASSPGGNTEAFF.

This chain connects TRBV6-2 or TRBV6-3 to TRBJ1-1; no clear D gene. The CDR3 has 14 amino acids. The germline V and J ends were trimmed by 4 bases and 5 bases, with 14 bases remaining between them. The germline gives CDR1 MNHEY, CDR2 SVGEGT. The DNA for the CDR3 is TGTGCCAGCAGTTTAGAGGAATTAATTACTGAAGCTTTCTTT. It codes for CASSLEELITEAFF.

The chain is built from TRBV19 and TRBJ2-2, with D maybe TRBD2 (6 bases). Germline CDR1 and CDR2: LNHDA and SQIVND (reference sequence). Trimming pared 6 bases from V and 1 base from J, leaving 12 bases between. The CDR3 length is 15 residues. CDR3 region: CASRGRTGNTGELFF. The DNA for the CDR3 is TGTGCCAGTAGGGGGAGGACGGGGAACACCGGGGAGCTGTTTTTT.

This sequence joins TRBV7-9 and TRBJ1-2; TRBD1 matches 9 bases. The CDR3 covers 13 residues. Germline CDR1 and CDR2: SEHNR and FQNEAQ (reference sequence). J gave up 7 bases and V 5 bases, and 5 bases lay outside the gene matches. CDR3: CASSLGTGSGYTF. As DNA, the CDR3 is TGTGCCAGCAGCCTCGGGACAGGGTCTGGCTACACCTTC.

The genes are TRBV4-3 and TRBJ2-1, with a possible D match to TRBD1 (8 bases). Per germline, CDR1 LGHNA and CDR2 YSLEER. The CDR3 has 18 amino acids. With 1 base removed from V and 2 bases from J, the gap between germline ends came to 18 bases. CDR3 sequence: CASSQAGGAGQAYNEQFF. The CDR3, as DNA: TGCGCCAGCAGCCAAGCCGGAGGAGCGGGACAGGCCTACAATGAGCAGTTCTTC.

The chain has TRBV5-1 and TRBJ2-7, with 8 bases that match TRBD1. In germline, CDR1 is SGHRS, CDR2 YFSETQ. Trimming removed 4 bases from V and 6 bases from J; junction bases left unmatched: 18. The CDR3 contains 17 residues. CDR3 in amino acids: CASSERPSDRGLSEQYF. CDR3 bases: TGCGCCAGCAGCGAACGGCCCAGCGACAGGGGCCTCTCCGAGCAGTACTTC.

This clone was seen a few times. The rearrangement links TRBV7-9 to TRBJ1-1, with D perhaps matching TRBD1 (5 bases). This CDR3 spans 14 amino acids. V gave up 10 bases and J gave up 0 bases, with 15 bases separating them. Looked up from germline, CDR1 is SEHNR and CDR2 is FQNEAQ (reference sequence). CDR3 protein: CATSWGLMNTEAFF. CDR3 coding DNA: TGTGCCACGTCCTGGGGACTCATGAACACTGAAGCTTTCTTT.

This rearrangement joins TRBV27 to TRBJ1-6; TRBD1 is a possible D gene (5 bases). Germline assignment: CDR1 MNHEY and CDR2 SMNVEV (reference sequence). The CDR3 has 13 amino acids. The V and J ends lost 8 bases and 1 base respectively, with 6 bases between them. CDR3 DNA: TGTGCCAGCCGACAGTCCTATAATTCACCCCTCCACTTT. It translates to CASRQSYNSPLHF.

The V call is TRBV27, the J call TRBJ2-2; TRBD2 matches at 7 bases. Per germline, CDR1 MNHEY and CDR2 SMNVEV (reference sequence). The CDR3 is made up of 17 amino acids. Losses at the gene ends were 4 bases for V and 5 bases for J; bases not matched to a gene: 13. CDR3 sequence: CASSSIQRTRLTGELFF. The CDR3, as DNA: TGTGCCAGCAGTTCAATACAGCGGACTAGGCTAACCGGGGAGCTGTTTTTT.

The chain combines TRBV7-2 with TRBJ2-1; maybe TRBD2 (6 bases). The V end was cut by 4 bases, the J end by 4 bases, with 23 bases between. The CDR3 runs to 18 residues. CDR1 and CDR2 (germline): SGHTA, FQGNSA. The CDR3 DNA reads TGTGCCAGCAGCTCAAGACAGATCACCGGGACTGGGTACAATGAGCAGTTCTTC. Its protein product is CASSSRQITGTGYNEQFF.

The chain couples TRBV4-3 to TRBJ2-5; tentatively, D is TRBD2 (7 bases). The CDR3 length is 15 residues. Trimming left V 2 bases short and J 4 bases short, with 14 bases between. Per the germline V gene, CDR1 is LGHNA and CDR2 is YSLEER. The CDR3 loop is CASSQQGGVGETQYF. The CDR3 DNA reads as TGCGCCAGCAGCCAACAAGGGGGGGTTGGAGAGACCCAGTACTTC.

The chain has TRBV11-2 and TRBJ2-5; tentatively, D is TRBD2 (5 bases). In germline, CDR1 is SGHAT, CDR2 FQNNGV. The CDR3 spans 12 residues. Trimming cost V 5 bases and J 10 bases, with 14 bases left between them. The CDR3 here is CASSQQVGSQYF. The CDR3 coding sequence is TGTGCCAGCAGCCAGCAGGTTGGGAGCCAGTACTTC.

The rearrangement links TRBV7-2 to TRBJ2-2, with 9 bases identical to TRBD1. Germline assignment: CDR1 SGHTA and CDR2 FQGNSA. V trimming: 5 bases; J trimming: 4 bases; junction bases outside the gene matches: 8. CDR3 length: 16 amino acids. CDR3 in amino acids: CASSIQGAPFTGELFF. The CDR3, as DNA: TGTGCCAGCAGCATACAGGGGGCCCCCTTCACCGGGGAGCTGTTTTTT.